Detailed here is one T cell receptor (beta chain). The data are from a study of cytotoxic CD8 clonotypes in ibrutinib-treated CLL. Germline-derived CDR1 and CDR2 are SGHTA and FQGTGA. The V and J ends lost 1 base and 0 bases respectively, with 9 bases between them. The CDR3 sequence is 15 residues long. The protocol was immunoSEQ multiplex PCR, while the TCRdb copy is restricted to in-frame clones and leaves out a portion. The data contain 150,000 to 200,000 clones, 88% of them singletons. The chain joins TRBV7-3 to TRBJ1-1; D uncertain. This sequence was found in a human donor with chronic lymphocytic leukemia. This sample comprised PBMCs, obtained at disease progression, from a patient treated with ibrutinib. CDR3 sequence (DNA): TGTGCCAGCAGCTTAATGGTGGGGATGAACACTGAAGCTTTCTTT. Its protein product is CASSLMVGMNTEAFF.